The next 16 T cell receptor beta chains were all read from a single sample in a study of shared clonotypes between healthy human individuals. TCRdb's copy holds only in-frame clones and misses some; the assay was immunoSEQ multiplex PCR. The top ten hold roughly 0.35% of the sample, which has 1.6 million or so clones, around 98.5% seen once. The sequenced material came from naive CD4+ T cells sorted from blood. Stated subset: CD45RA+ positively selected. These receptors came from a man aged 25 to 40 in good health.

The rearrangement joins TRBV7-8 to TRBJ1-3; no clear D gene. Germline assignment: CDR1 SGHVS and CDR2 FQNEAQ. The CDR3 covers 17 residues. V was shortened by 5 bases and J by 2 bases, with 19 bases between the two germline ends. This chain's CDR3 is CASSPSPKKGPGNTIYF. CDR3 sequence (DNA): TGTGCCAGCAGCCCTAGCCCGAAAAAGGGTCCTGGAAACACCATATATTTT.

The rearrangement uses TRBV5-1 and TRBJ2-7; 9 nucleotides match TRBD2. The CDR3 totals 15 residues. Unmatched junction bases numbered 6, after V lost 3 bases and J lost 2 bases. In germline, CDR1 is SGHRS, CDR2 YFSETQ. CDR3 in DNA: TGCGCCAGCAGCTACGAAGCGGGAGGTACCTACGAGCAGTACTTC. Translated: CASSYEAGGTYEQYF.

The genes are TRBV5-5 and TRBJ2-1; 8 nucleotides align to TRBD1. The CDR3 runs to 14 residues. J lost 4 bases, V lost 3 bases, and 3 bases had no gene match. CDR1 is SGHKS, CDR2 YYEKEE, per germline (reference sequence). The CDR3 is CASSWTGSYNEQFF. CDR3 bases: TGTGCCAGCAGCTGGACAGGGAGTTACAATGAGCAGTTCTTC.

This chain uses TRBV7-9 with TRBJ2-1; possibly TRBD1 for D (6 bases). Germline assignment: CDR1 SEHNR and CDR2 FQNEAQ (reference sequence). Between the trimmed V and J ends, which lost 8 bases and 10 bases, there was a span of 21 bases. The CDR3 covers 14 residues. The CDR3 nucleotides read TGTGCCAGCGTCAGGGGAACCCTCCAAATGGAGCAGTTCTTC. Translating it yields CASVRGTLQMEQFF.

This chain links TRBV7-6 with TRBJ2-7; TRBD2 matches at 10 bases. This CDR3 has 13 residues. The germline gives CDR1 SGHVS, CDR2 FNYEAQ. V was clipped by 6 bases and J by 6 bases; unmatched bases: 5. The CDR3 DNA reads as TGTGCCAGCAGTAGACTAGCGGGTGGCGAGCAGTACTTC. Translating gives CASSRLAGGEQYF.

This chain uses TRBV6-5 with TRBJ2-2; D is unresolved. Germline CDR1 MNHEY, CDR2 SVGAGI. Trimming left V 7 bases short and J 2 bases short, with 5 bases between. The CDR3 sequence is 12 residues long. The CDR3 DNA reads as TGTGCCAGCAACCATAACACCGGGGAGCTGTTTTTT. It yields the protein CASNHNTGELFF.

The V and J genes are TRBV6-5 and TRBJ1-1; the D gene is possibly TRBD1 (6 bases). Germline V lookup: CDR1 MNHEY, CDR2 SVGAGI. Between the trimmed V and J ends, which lost 7 bases and 0 bases, there was a span of 12 bases. The CDR3 loop spans 14 amino acids. CDR3 DNA sequence: TGTGCCAGCAAAGGACGGACAGTGAACACTGAAGCTTTCTTT. The encoded protein is CASKGRTVNTEAFF.

This chain links TRBV27 with TRBJ2-7; TRBD2 aligns across 7 bases. CDR1 MNHEY and CDR2 SMNVEV come from the germline V gene (reference sequence). There are 15 residues in the CDR3. V lost 0 bases, J lost 2 bases, and 4 bases stayed unmatched. The CDR3 coding sequence is TGTGCCAGCAGTTTATCCCCCAGCGGGGCCTACGAGCAGTACTTC. It encodes CASSLSPSGAYEQYF.

The chain uses TRBV5-4 and TRBJ2-7, with D possibly TRBD2 on 6 matching bases. Trimming removed 2 bases from V and 2 bases from J, with 11 bases in between. The CDR3 consists of 14 residues. Germline V gives CDR1 SGHNT, CDR2 YYREEE (reference sequence). CDR3 loop: CASSLFGGAYEQYF. The DNA for the CDR3 is TGTGCCAGCAGCTTATTCGGGGGAGCCTACGAGCAGTACTTC.

The CDR3 sequence is CASSLMEGEQYF. The DNA for the CDR3 is TGTGCCAGCAGCTTAATGGAAGGGGAGCAGTACTTC. The chain employs TRBV11-3 and TRBJ2-7; the D is unclear. The length of the CDR3 is 12 residues. Germline CDR1 is SGHNT and CDR2 is YENEEA. Trimming removed 2 bases at V and 7 bases at J, with 9 bases between. Looking up the rest from reference TRBV11-3 and TRBJ2-7 gives the full variable domain: EAGVVQSPRYKIIEKKQPVAFWCNPISGHNTLYWYLQNLGQGPELLIRYENEEAVDDSQLPKDRFSAERLKGVDSTLKIQPAELGDSAVYLCASSLMEGEQYFGPGTRLTVT.

This clone was observed once. The chain carries TRBV5-1 and TRBJ2-5; 9 bases are a match to TRBD1. Germline V gives CDR1 SGHRS, CDR2 YFSETQ. The V gene end was trimmed by 4 bases and the J gene end by 2 bases; junction bases not matched to a gene: 6. The CDR3 is 15 amino acids. CDR3 bases: TGCGCCAGCAGCGGAGGGACAGGGTCTCAAGAGACCCAGTACTTC. It yields the protein CASSGGTGSQETQYF.

The rearrangement uses TRBV30 and TRBJ1-1; D is unclear. Germline lookup yields CDR1 GTSNPN and CDR2 SVGIG (reference sequence). Trimming pared 4 bases from V and 1 base from J, leaving 10 bases between. The CDR3 sequence is 13 residues long. Here the CDR3 DNA reads TGTGCCTGGACGAAGGGTGGGAACACTGAAGCTTTCTTT. It codes for CAWTKGGNTEAFF.

The chain links TRBV7-2 to TRBJ2-7, with D possibly matching TRBD1 (6 bases). The germline CDR1 and CDR2 sequences are SGHTA and FQGNSA. V was pared by 1 base and J by 3 bases, with 10 bases between. This CDR3 spans 14 amino acids. Here the CDR3 DNA reads TGTGCCAGCAGCTTAGTTGTCAGGGGCTACGAGCAGTACTTC. The encoded protein is CASSLVVRGYEQYF.

Of note for this clone: Other nucleotide sequences from this sample produce the same CDR3. The chain has TRBV5-1 and TRBJ2-3; the D call may be TRBD1 or TRBD2 (7 bases each). The germline V gene encodes CDR1 SGHRS and CDR2 YFSETQ. The CDR3 runs to 15 residues. The germline V and J ends were trimmed by 4 bases and 3 bases, with 15 bases remaining between them. CDR3 bases: TGCGCCAGCAGCCTCCGACAGGGAGGGACAGATACGCAGTATTTT. Translating gives CASSLRQGGTDTQYF.

The CDR3: CASRPTGENTEAFF. For the CDR3, the DNA is TGTGCCAGCAGGCCAACAGGGGAGAACACTGAAGCTTTCTTT. The chain recombines TRBV6-5 with TRBJ1-1; 7 bases are a match to TRBD1. Germline assignment: CDR1 MNHEY and CDR2 SVGAGI. The ends lost 6 bases at V and 1 base at J; junction bases unmatched: 5. The CDR3 extends over 14 amino acids.

This rearrangement joins TRBV10-2 to TRBJ2-2; TRBD2 matches 8 bases. J gave up 7 bases and V 7 bases, and 8 bases lay outside the gene matches. The CDR3 has 14 residues. Looked up from germline, CDR1 is WSHSY and CDR2 is SAAADI. The CDR3 DNA reads as TGCGCCAGCACGACGGGAGGGCCTGTCGGGGAGCTGTTTTTT. Translating gives CASTTGGPVGELFF.